The 21 T cell receptor beta chains below come from one sample, sequenced in a study of cytomegalovirus exposure and HLA in healthy donors (dated by TCRdb to the late 2010s). Libraries were built with the immunoSEQ multiplex PCR assay. The multiplex PCR relied on a mix of 60 forward primers for TCR Vbeta segments and 13 reverse primers for TCR Jbeta segments. This is the immuneACCESS table as TCRdb keeps it, with only in-frame sequences that have V and J called. A part of the clones is gone; compared with another copy, unresolved V genes explain less than half, and the rest is unexplained. Recorded for this sample are some 96,000 clones; 64% of them occurred a single time. The ten largest make up approximately 3% of the sample. Specimen: PBMCs. The receptors originated from a man in his 60s in good health and CMV-seronegative.

This clone has more than one count but fewer than ten. The chain links TRBV5-1 to TRBJ2-7; D uncertain. Trimming removed 3 bases from V and 2 bases from J, with 15 bases in between. The CDR3 is made up of 15 amino acids. CDR1 is SGHRS and CDR2 is YFSETQ in the germline V gene. CDR3 amino acids: CASSSHLSGTYEQYF. In DNA form, the CDR3 reads TGCGCCAGCAGCTCTCACCTCTCGGGTACCTACGAGCAGTACTTC.

The chain employs TRBV30 and TRBJ1-2, with TRBD1 identical over 9 bases. V lost 4 bases to trimming and J lost 8 bases; unmatched junction nucleotides: 5. This CDR3 has 12 amino acids. Germline V gene data show CDR1 as GTSNPN and CDR2 as SVGIG (reference sequence). The chain's CDR3 is CAWKQGAEGYTF. The CDR3 DNA sequence: TGTGCCTGGAAACAGGGGGCTGAGGGCTACACCTTC.

V usage is TRBV7-2 and J usage is TRBJ1-5; D unclear. V lost 1 base and J 3 bases, leaving 7 bases between the germline ends. CDR1 and CDR2 (germline): SGHTA, FQGNSA. CDR3 length: 14 amino acids. CDR3 region: CASSLVTPNQPQHF. The CDR3 DNA follows: TGTGCCAGCAGCTTAGTCACTCCCAATCAGCCCCAGCATTTT.

The chain employs TRBV18 and TRBJ2-1; 7 bases match TRBD2. The CDR3 is 15 amino acids. V shed 2 bases, J shed 9 bases, and the junction held 10 bases outside the gene matches. Germline V gene data show CDR1 as KGHSH and CDR2 as LQKENI. For the CDR3, the DNA is TGTGCCAGCTCACCAGTTAGCGGGCCTGGGGGTGAGCAGTTCTTC. Amino acids: CASSPVSGPGGEQFF.

This clone was seen only a few times. The chain employs TRBV4-2 and TRBJ2-2, with 10 bases lining up with TRBD2. V was clipped by 3 bases and J by 5 bases; unmatched bases: 6. CDR1 is LGHNA, CDR2 YNFKEQ, per germline. The CDR3 covers 16 residues. CDR3 protein: CASSHSGTSDTGELFF. CDR3 nucleotide sequence: TGTGCCAGCAGCCACTCCGGGACTAGCGATACCGGGGAGCTGTTTTTT.

This clone was seen more than once but under ten times. J is TRBJ2-3 and V is TRBV19; 8 bases align to TRBD2. This CDR3 is built from 13 residues. Trimming removed 1 base from V and 10 bases from J; junction bases left unmatched: 4. In germline, CDR1 is LNHDA, CDR2 SQIVND (reference sequence). The CDR3 coding sequence is TGTGCCAGTAGTATAGGCAGAGCGGGGGCGCAGTATTTT. Protein sequence: CASSIGRAGAQYF.

The chain is built from TRBV18 and TRBJ1-1, with no clear D. V lost 1 base, J lost 2 bases, and 8 bases lay in between. The germline CDR1 and CDR2 sequences are KGHSH and LQKENI. The CDR3 has 14 residues. CDR3 protein: CASSPRQANTEAFF. For the CDR3, the DNA is TGTGCCAGCTCACCACGCCAGGCCAACACTGAAGCTTTCTTT.

This clone was recorded a few times. The chain recombines TRBV9 with TRBJ2-7; tentative D call: TRBD2 (5 bases). This CDR3 comprises 13 residues. The V end was cut by 3 bases, the J end by 4 bases, with 11 bases between. Germline CDR1 is SGDLS and CDR2 is YYNGEE. CDR3 nucleotides: TGTGCCAGCAGCGGGACTCCCCCGTACGAGCAGTACTTC. As protein: CASSGTPPYEQYF.

The chain combines TRBV6-5 with TRBJ1-5; TRBD1 matches at 9 bases. This CDR3 contains 13 residues. Germline loops: CDR1 MNHEY, CDR2 SVGAGI. After removal of 6 bases from V and 6 bases from J, the junction contained 3 bases not matched to a gene. CDR3 residues: CASSTGGFQPQHF. CDR3 bases: TGTGCCAGCAGCACAGGGGGCTTTCAGCCCCAGCATTTT.

The V call is TRBV10-2, the J call TRBJ1-5; 9 bases are shared with TRBD1. The CDR3 extends over 15 amino acids. J gave up 3 bases and V 7 bases, and 7 bases lay outside the gene matches. CDR1 is WSHSY and CDR2 is SAAADI in the germline V gene. CDR3 in amino acids: CASNPGQGVNQPQHF. The CDR3 region has the DNA TGCGCCAGCAACCCGGGACAGGGAGTCAATCAGCCCCAGCATTTT.

Only a few counts were recorded for this clone. The chain couples TRBV5-1 to TRBJ2-5; the match to TRBD1 covers 7 bases. This CDR3 has 14 residues. The V and J ends lost 2 bases and 5 bases, in that order; junction bases with no gene match: 6. CDR1 and CDR2 from the germline V gene are SGHRS and YFSETQ. The CDR3 loop is CASSFTVTGETQYF. The CDR3 DNA reads TGCGCCAGCAGCTTTACGGTGACAGGGGAGACCCAGTACTTC. Supplemented by reference TRBV5-1 and TRBJ2-5, the full variable domain reads KAGVTQTPRYLIKTRGQQVTLSCSPISGHRSVSWYQQTPGQGLQFLFEYFSETQRNKGNFPGRFSGRQFSNSRSEMNVSTLELGDSALYLCASSFTVTGETQYFGPGTRLLVL.

V is TRBV6-5 and J is TRBJ1-1, with D maybe TRBD1 (5 bases). Germline V lookup: CDR1 MNHEY, CDR2 SVGAGI. Trimming took 9 bases from V and 5 from J, leaving 13 bases between them. The CDR3 is made up of 12 amino acids. The CDR3 sequence: CASSRPGTEAFF. The CDR3 bases are TGTGCCAGTTCAAGGCCAGGGACTGAAGCTTTCTTT.

The chain recombines TRBV2 with TRBJ2-3; maybe TRBD1 (6 bases). The germline V and J ends were trimmed by 4 bases and 5 bases, with 16 bases remaining between them. The CDR3 sequence is 15 residues long. Per the germline V gene, CDR1 is SNHLY and CDR2 is FYNNEI. CDR3 DNA: TGTGCCAGCAGTGTAAATGGGGGCTGGGGAGATACGCAGTATTTT. It translates to CASSVNGGWGDTQYF. Complete variable domain (other parts from reference TRBV2 and TRBJ2-3): EPEVTQTPSHQVTQMGQEVILRCVPISNHLYFYWYRQILGQKVEFLVSFYNNEISEKSEIFDDQFSVERPDGSNFTLKIRSTKLEDSAMYFCASSVNGGWGDTQYFGPGTRLTVL.

There are a few counts of this clone. The chain is built from TRBV19 and TRBJ2-1; 8 positions match TRBD2. Trimming cost V 5 bases and J 4 bases; bases outside gene matches: 4. The CDR3 runs 14 residues. From germline, CDR1 is LNHDA and CDR2 SQIVND (reference sequence). The CDR3 region is CASSPIAGYNEQFF. CDR3 nucleotides: TGTGCCAGTAGTCCGATAGCGGGATACAATGAGCAGTTCTTC. The entire variable domain, with the rest obtained from reference TRBV19 and TRBJ2-1, is as follows: DGGITQSPKYLFRKEGQNVTLSCEQNLNHDAMYWYRQDPGQGLRLIYYSQIVNDFQKGDIAEGYSVSREKKESFPLTVTSAQKNPTAFYLCASSPIAGYNEQFFGPGTRLTVL.

This clone appeared a few times. The chain joins TRBV9 to TRBJ2-4; 7 bases map to TRBD1. This CDR3 has 15 residues. V was clipped by 4 bases and J by 4 bases; unmatched bases: 8. CDR1 and CDR2 from the germline V gene are SGDLS and YYNGEE. The CDR3 reads CASSSSWDRKNIQYF. The CDR3 coding sequence is TGTGCCAGCAGCTCTTCCTGGGACAGAAAAAACATTCAGTACTTC.

The chain couples TRBV4-1 to TRBJ2-1, with TRBD1 identical over 7 bases. This CDR3 comprises 17 residues. V dropped 0 bases and J dropped 0; count of bases not matched to a gene: 5. Germline assignment: CDR1 MGHRA and CDR2 YSYEKL. The CDR3 DNA reads as TGCGCCAGCAGCCAAGATCCCGACAGGGACTCCTACAATGAGCAGTTCTTC. Amino acid sequence: CASSQDPDRDSYNEQFF.

The V call is TRBV19, the J call TRBJ2-1; 7 bases match TRBD1. J gave up 9 bases and V 4 bases, and 15 bases lay outside the gene matches. The germline gives CDR1 LNHDA, CDR2 SQIVND (reference sequence). The CDR3 totals 16 residues. The CDR3 protein is CASSNRRRQGGGEQFF. The CDR3 region has the DNA TGTGCCAGTAGTAATCGCCGGAGACAGGGTGGTGGTGAGCAGTTCTTC.

This clone is large (0.1 to 1%) by share. The V call is TRBV2, the J call TRBJ1-1, with D unclear. V shed 3 bases and J shed 1 base, with 9 bases lying between them. The CDR3 is 14 amino acids. Germline lookup yields CDR1 SNHLY and CDR2 FYNNEI. CDR3 loop: CASSERLPNTEAFF. CDR3 DNA sequence: TGTGCCAGCAGTGAGAGGTTACCGAACACTGAAGCTTTCTTT.

The genes are TRBV2 and TRBJ2-5; 10 positions match TRBD1. The germline V gene encodes CDR1 SNHLY and CDR2 FYNNEI. CDR3 length: 15 residues. J gave up 5 bases and V 6 bases, and 9 bases lay outside the gene matches. The CDR3 DNA sequence: TGTGCCAGCAGCCCGCGACAGGGGGCGACGGAGACCCAGTACTTC. Translated, it gives CASSPRQGATETQYF.

The gene calls are TRBV29-1 and TRBJ2-5; 11 bases match TRBD1. This CDR3 has 15 amino acids. The trim removed 6 bases at V and 1 base at J, leaving 7 bases unmatched. The germline V gene has CDR1 SQVTM and CDR2 ANQGSEA. CDR3 sequence (DNA): TGCAGCGTAGAGGGGGACAGGGGGTTCCAAGAGACCCAGTACTTC. It translates to CSVEGDRGFQETQYF.

The chain is built from TRBV9 and TRBJ2-2; 7 bases fit TRBD2. This CDR3 is built from 15 residues. Trimming removed 4 bases from V and 3 bases from J; junction bases left unmatched: 6. The germline gives CDR1 SGDLS, CDR2 YYNGEE. CDR3 residues: CASSLWGGHTGELFF. In nucleotides, the CDR3 is TGTGCCAGCAGCCTCTGGGGGGGACACACCGGGGAGCTGTTTTTT.